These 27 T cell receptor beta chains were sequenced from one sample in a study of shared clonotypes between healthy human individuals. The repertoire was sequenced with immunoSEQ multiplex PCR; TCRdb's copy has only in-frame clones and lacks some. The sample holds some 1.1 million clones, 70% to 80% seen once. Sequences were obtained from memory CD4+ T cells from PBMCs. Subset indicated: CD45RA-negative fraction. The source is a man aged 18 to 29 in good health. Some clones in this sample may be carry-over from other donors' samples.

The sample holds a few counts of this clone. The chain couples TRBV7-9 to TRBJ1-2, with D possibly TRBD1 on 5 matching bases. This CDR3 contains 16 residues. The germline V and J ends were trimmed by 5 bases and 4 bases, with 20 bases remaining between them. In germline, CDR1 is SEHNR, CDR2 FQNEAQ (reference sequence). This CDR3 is CASSTSIWGAGYGYTF. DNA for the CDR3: TGTGCCAGCAGCACCAGCATATGGGGCGCAGGCTATGGCTACACCTTC. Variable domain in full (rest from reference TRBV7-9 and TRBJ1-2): DTGVSQNPRHKITKRGQNVTFRCDPISEHNRLYWYRQTLGQGPEFLTYFQNEAQLEKSRLLSDRFSAERPKGSFSTLEIQRTEQGDSAMYLCASSTSIWGAGYGYTFGSGTRLTVV.

The CDR3 loop is CASSTGTAYADFEQYF. Written as DNA, the CDR3 is TGTGCCAGCAGCACGGGGACAGCCTACGCGGATTTCGAGCAGTACTTC. The chain is built from TRBV5-8 and TRBJ2-7, with 7 bases lining up with TRBD1. J was trimmed by 6 bases and V by 4 bases; bases with no gene match: 16. Per the germline V gene, CDR1 is SGHTS and CDR2 is YDEGEE. CDR3 length: 16 residues.

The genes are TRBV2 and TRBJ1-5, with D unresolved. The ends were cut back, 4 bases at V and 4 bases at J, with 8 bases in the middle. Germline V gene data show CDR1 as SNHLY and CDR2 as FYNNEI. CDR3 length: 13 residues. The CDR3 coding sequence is TGTGCCAGCAGTGCTTCAGAGAATCAGCCCCAGCATTTT. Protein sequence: CASSASENQPQHF. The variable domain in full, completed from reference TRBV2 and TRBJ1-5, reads EPEVTQTPSHQVTQMGQEVILRCVPISNHLYFYWYRQILGQKVEFLVSFYNNEISEKSEIFDDQFSVERPDGSNFTLKIRSTKLEDSAMYFCASSASENQPQHFGDGTRLSIL.

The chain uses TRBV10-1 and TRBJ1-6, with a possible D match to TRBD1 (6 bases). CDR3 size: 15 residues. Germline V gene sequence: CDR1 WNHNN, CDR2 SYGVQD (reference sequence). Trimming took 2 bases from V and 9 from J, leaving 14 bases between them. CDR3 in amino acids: CASSEARGGGSPLHF. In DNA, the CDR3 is TGCGCCAGCAGTGAGGCTCGCGGGGGCGGTTCACCCCTCCACTTT.

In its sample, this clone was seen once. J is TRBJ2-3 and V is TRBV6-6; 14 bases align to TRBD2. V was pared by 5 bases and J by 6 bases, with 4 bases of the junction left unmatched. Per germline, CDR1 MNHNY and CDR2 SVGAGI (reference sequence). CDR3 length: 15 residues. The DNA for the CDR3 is TGTGCCAGCAGTCCCTGGACTAGCGGGAGGGATACGCAGTATTTT. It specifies CASSPWTSGRDTQYF.

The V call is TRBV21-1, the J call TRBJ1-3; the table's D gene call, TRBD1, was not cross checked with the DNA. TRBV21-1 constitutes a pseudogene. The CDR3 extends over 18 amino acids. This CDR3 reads CASRSRAGQGSSGNTIYF. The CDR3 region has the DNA TGTGCCAGCAGATCCAGAGCAGGGCAGGGGAGCTCTGGAAACACCATATATTTT.

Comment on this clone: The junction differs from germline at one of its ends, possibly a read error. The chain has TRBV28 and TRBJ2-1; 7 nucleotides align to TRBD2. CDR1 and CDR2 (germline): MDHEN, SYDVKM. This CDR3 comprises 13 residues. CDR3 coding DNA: TGTGCCAGCAGCCCCGGACTAGTAACCTCCCCCCTCTTC. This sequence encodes CASSPGLVTSPLF.

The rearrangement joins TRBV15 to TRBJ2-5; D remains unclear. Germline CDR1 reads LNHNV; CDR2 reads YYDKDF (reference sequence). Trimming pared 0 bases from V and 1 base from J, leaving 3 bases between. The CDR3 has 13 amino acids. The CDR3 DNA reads TGTGCCACCAGCAGAGACAGCCAAGAGACCCAGTACTTC. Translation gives CATSRDSQETQYF.

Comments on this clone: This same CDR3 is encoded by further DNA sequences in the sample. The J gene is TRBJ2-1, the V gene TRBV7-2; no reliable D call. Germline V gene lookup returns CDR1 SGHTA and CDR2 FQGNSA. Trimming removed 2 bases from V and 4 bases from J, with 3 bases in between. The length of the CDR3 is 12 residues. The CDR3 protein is CASSLLYNEQFF. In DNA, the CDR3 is TGTGCCAGCAGCTTATTATACAATGAGCAGTTCTTC.

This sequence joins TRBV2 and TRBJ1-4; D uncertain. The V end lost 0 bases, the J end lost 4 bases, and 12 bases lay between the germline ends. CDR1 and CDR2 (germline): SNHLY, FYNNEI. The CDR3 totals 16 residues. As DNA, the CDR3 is TGTGCCAGCAGTGAAGCTAGGACTGCTTATAATGAAAAACTGTTTTTT. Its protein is CASSEARTAYNEKLFF.

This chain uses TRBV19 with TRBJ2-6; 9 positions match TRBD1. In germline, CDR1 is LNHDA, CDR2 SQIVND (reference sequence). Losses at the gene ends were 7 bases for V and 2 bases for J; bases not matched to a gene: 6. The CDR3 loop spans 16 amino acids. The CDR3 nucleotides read TGTGCCAGTACTTGGGACAGGGCGGCTGGGGCCAACGTCCTGACTTTC. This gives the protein CASTWDRAAGANVLTF.

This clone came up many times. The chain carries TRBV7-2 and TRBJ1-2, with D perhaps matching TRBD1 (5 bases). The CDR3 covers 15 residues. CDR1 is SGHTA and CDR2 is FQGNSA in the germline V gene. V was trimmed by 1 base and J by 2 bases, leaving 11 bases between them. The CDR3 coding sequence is TGTGCCAGCAGCTTAGAGGGACTGACCAACTATGGCTACACCTTC. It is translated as CASSLEGLTNYGYTF. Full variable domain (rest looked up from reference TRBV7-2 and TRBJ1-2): GAGVSQSPSNKVTEKGKDVELRCDPISGHTALYWYRQSLGQGLEFLIYFQGNSAPDKSGLPSDRFSAERTGGSVSTLTIQRTQQEDSAVYLCASSLEGLTNYGYTFGSGTRLTVV.

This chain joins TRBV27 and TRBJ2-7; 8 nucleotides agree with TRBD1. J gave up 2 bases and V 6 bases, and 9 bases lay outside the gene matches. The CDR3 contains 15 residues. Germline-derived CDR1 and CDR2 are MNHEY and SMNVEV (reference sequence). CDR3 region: CASRAGQGRAYEQYF. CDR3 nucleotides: TGTGCCAGCAGAGCCGGACAGGGAAGGGCCTACGAGCAGTACTTC.

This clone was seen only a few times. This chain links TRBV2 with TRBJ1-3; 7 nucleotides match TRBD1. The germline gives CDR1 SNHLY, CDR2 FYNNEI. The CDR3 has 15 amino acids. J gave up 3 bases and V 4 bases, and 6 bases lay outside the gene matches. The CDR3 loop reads CASSVQGGLGNTIYF. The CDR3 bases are TGTGCCAGCAGTGTCCAGGGGGGTCTTGGAAACACCATATATTTT.

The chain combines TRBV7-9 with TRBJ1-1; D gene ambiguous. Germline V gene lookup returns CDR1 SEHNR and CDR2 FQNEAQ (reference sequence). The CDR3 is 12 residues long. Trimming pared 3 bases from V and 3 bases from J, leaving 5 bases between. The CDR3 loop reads CASSFVHTEAFF. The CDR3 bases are TGTGCCAGCAGCTTCGTACACACTGAAGCTTTCTTT.

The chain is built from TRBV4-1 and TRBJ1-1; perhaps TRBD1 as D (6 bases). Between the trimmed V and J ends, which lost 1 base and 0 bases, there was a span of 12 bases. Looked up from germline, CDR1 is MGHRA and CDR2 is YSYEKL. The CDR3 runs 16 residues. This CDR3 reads CASSQGGALLNTEAFF. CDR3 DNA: TGCGCCAGCAGCCAAGGGGGGGCTCTACTGAACACTGAAGCTTTCTTT.

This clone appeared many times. The CDR3 region is CASSLAQGNDQETQYF. The CDR3 DNA sequence: TGCGCCAGCAGCTTGGCTCAGGGGAATGACCAAGAGACCCAGTACTTC. V is TRBV5-1 and J is TRBJ2-5, with D maybe TRBD1 (6 bases). CDR1 and CDR2 from the germline V gene are SGHRS and YFSETQ. This CDR3 comprises 16 residues. V was cut by 0 bases and J by 0 bases, with 12 bases left in between.

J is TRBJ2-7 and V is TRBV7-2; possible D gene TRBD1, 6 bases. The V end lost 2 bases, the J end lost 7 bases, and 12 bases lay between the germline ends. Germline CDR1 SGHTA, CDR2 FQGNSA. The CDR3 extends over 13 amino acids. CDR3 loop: CASSLYRESEQYF. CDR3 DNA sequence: TGTGCCAGCAGCTTATACAGGGAGTCGGAGCAGTACTTC.

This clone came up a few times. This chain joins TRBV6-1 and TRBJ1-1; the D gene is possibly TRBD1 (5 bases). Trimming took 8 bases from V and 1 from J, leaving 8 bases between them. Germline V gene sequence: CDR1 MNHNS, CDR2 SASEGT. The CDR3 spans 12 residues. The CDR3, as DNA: TGTGCCAGCGGGGGACGGAACACTGAAGCTTTCTTT. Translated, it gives CASGGRNTEAFF.

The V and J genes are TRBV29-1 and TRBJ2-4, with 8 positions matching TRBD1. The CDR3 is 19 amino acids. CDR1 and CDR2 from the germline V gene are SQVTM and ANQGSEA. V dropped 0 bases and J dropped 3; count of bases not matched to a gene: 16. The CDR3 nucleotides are TGCAGCGTTGAAGATCGGGTCAGGGGGCGCGTCTTCGGCAAAAACATTCAGTACTTC. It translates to CSVEDRVRGRVFGKNIQYF.

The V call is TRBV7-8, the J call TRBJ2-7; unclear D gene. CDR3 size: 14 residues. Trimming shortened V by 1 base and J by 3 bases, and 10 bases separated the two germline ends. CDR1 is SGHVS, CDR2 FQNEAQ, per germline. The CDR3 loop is CASSLGNSGYEQYF. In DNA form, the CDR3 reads TGTGCCAGCAGCTTAGGGAATTCGGGCTACGAGCAGTACTTC.

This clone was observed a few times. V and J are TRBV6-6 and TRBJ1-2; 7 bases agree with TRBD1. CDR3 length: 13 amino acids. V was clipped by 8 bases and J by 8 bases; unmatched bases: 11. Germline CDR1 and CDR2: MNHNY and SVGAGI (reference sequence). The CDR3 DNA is TGTGCCAGCTCCCGGACAGGCCAGGGGGGCTACACCTTC. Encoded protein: CASSRTGQGGYTF.

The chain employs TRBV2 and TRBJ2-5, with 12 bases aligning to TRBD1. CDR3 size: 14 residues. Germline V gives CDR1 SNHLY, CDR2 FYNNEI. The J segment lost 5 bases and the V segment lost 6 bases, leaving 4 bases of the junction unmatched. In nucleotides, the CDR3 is TGTGCCAGCAGCCGGGACAGGGGGCGGGAGACCCAGTACTTC. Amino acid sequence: CASSRDRGRETQYF.

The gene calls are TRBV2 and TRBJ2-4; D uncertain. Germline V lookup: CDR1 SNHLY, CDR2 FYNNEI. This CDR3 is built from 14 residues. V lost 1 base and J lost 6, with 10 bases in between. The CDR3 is CASSEEASANIQYF. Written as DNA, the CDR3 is TGTGCCAGCAGTGAAGAGGCTTCGGCAAACATTCAGTACTTC.

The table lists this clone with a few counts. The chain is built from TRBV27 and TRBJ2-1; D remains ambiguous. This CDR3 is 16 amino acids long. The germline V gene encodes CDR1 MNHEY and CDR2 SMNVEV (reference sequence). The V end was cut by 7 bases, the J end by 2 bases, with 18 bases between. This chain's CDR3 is CASKAFIRLPYNEQFF. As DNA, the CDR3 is TGTGCCAGCAAAGCCTTTATCAGACTCCCCTACAATGAGCAGTTCTTC.

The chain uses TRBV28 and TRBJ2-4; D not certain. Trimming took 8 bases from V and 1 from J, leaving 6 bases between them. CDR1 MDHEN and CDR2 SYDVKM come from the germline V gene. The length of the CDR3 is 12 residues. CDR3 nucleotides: TGTGCCAGCGAGGCGGCCAAAAACATTCAGTACTTC. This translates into CASEAAKNIQYF.

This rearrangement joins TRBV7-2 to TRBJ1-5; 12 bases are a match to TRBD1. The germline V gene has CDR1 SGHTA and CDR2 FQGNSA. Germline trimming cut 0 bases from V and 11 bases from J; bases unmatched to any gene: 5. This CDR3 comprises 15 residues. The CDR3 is CASSLAGTGGKAQHF. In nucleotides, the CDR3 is TGTGCCAGCAGCTTAGCCGGGACAGGGGGCAAGGCCCAGCATTTT.